These 29 T cell receptor beta chains share one sample of origin, sequenced in a study of cytomegalovirus exposure and HLA in healthy donors. Amplification used 60 Vbeta primers and 13 Jbeta primers. Libraries were prepared by immunoSEQ multiplex PCR; TCRdb keeps only in-frame clonotypes and omits some of them. The sample carries 140,000 to 150,000 clones, less than 9.5% recorded once. Source material: PBMCs. The receptors stem from a male donor in good health and CMV-seronegative.

This clone showed up just a few times. The V call is TRBV10-3, the J call TRBJ2-2; 11 bases fit TRBD1. The CDR3 extends over 14 amino acids. The germline CDR1 and CDR2 sequences are ENHRY and SYGVKD. V trimming: 8 bases; J trimming: 3 bases; junction bases outside the gene matches: 2. The CDR3 here is CAIRGQGDTGELFF. The CDR3 DNA reads TGTGCCATCCGGGGACAGGGGGACACCGGGGAGCTGTTTTTT.

The chain uses TRBV7-3 and TRBJ2-1; D is undetermined. V shed 5 bases and J shed 8 bases, with 13 bases lying between them. This CDR3 spans 13 amino acids. Germline V gene data show CDR1 as SGHTA and CDR2 as FQGTGA. The CDR3 is CASSVRSRDEQFF. DNA of the CDR3: TGTGCCAGCAGCGTTCGATCGCGCGATGAGCAGTTCTTC. Using reference TRBV7-3 and TRBJ2-1 for the parts outside the CDR3, the full variable domain is GAGVSQTPSNKVTEKGKYVELRCDPISGHTALYWYRQSLGQGPEFLIYFQGTGAADDSGLPNDRFFAVRPEGSVSTLKIQRTERGDSAVYLCASSVRSRDEQFFGPGTRLTVL.

This clone showed up just a few times. Its ends do not fully match the called genes, so a read error is possible. CDR3 residues: CASSQDRANEQFF. For the CDR3, the DNA is TGCGCCAGCAGTCAAGACAGGGCCAATGAGCAGTTCTTC. The chain has TRBV4-3 and TRBJ2-1; 7 nucleotides align to TRBD1. The CDR3 totals 13 residues. Germline V gives CDR1 LGHNA, CDR2 YSLEER.

This chain links TRBV4-1 with TRBJ1-5; perhaps TRBD1 as D (6 bases). The CDR3 sequence is 17 residues long. Between the trimmed V and J ends, which lost 1 base and 3 bases, there was a span of 16 bases. Germline V lookup: CDR1 MGHRA, CDR2 YSYEKL. The CDR3 here is CASSQGGNRAVNQPQHF. CDR3 in DNA: TGCGCCAGCAGCCAAGGAGGTAACAGGGCGGTCAATCAGCCCCAGCATTTT.

This clone was seen a few times. J is TRBJ2-2 and V is TRBV7-2; 12 bases are a match to TRBD2. The CDR3 loop spans 18 amino acids. V was clipped by 5 bases and J by 1 base; unmatched bases: 8. CDR1 and CDR2 from the germline V gene are SGHTA and FQGNSA. CDR3 protein: CASSTRLAGDLNTGELFF. The CDR3 coding sequence is TGTGCCAGCAGCACACGACTAGCGGGGGACCTGAACACCGGGGAGCTGTTTTTT.

J is TRBJ1-2 and V is TRBV7-2; D call uncertain. The V gene's germline CDR1 is SGHTA and CDR2 FQGNSA. V shed 4 bases and J shed 5 bases, with 8 bases lying between them. The CDR3 has 12 amino acids. The CDR3 coding sequence is TGTGCCAGCAGCTACAGTGGGTATGGCTACACCTTC. Translated: CASSYSGYGYTF.

The CDR3 loop is CASSSPTGADTQYF. CDR3 nucleotide sequence: TGTGCCAGCAGCTCACCAACAGGGGCAGATACGCAGTATTTT. This chain joins TRBV11-2 and TRBJ2-3; 7 bases line up with TRBD1. Germline CDR1 SGHAT, CDR2 FQNNGV. The CDR3 consists of 14 residues. Trimming took 4 bases from V and 4 from J; bases not matched to a gene: 5.

This clone was counted only a few times. The chain couples TRBV5-5 to TRBJ2-7; D gene ambiguous. The V end lost 3 bases, the J end lost 4 bases, and 5 bases lay between the germline ends. The CDR3 extends over 11 amino acids. The germline V gene encodes CDR1 SGHKS and CDR2 YYEKEE (reference sequence). Here the CDR3 DNA reads TGTGCCAGCAGCTCTAATTACGAGCAGTACTTC. It is translated as CASSSNYEQYF.

J is TRBJ2-2 and V is TRBV7-3, with TRBD2 as a possible D gene (6 bases). Trimming took off 3 bases at V and 1 base at J, with 9 bases between the two ends. Germline lookup yields CDR1 SGHTA and CDR2 FQGTGA. CDR3 size: 15 residues. CDR3 coding DNA: TGTGCCAGCAGCTTCGGGACTGGGAACACCGGGGAGCTGTTTTTT. Encoded protein: CASSFGTGNTGELFF. Full variable domain (outside the CDR3, taken from reference TRBV7-3 and TRBJ2-2): GAGVSQTPSNKVTEKGKYVELRCDPISGHTALYWYRQSLGQGPEFLIYFQGTGAADDSGLPNDRFFAVRPEGSVSTLKIQRTERGDSAVYLCASSFGTGNTGELFFGEGSRLTVL.

This clone was found a few times. This chain uses TRBV6-4 with TRBJ2-7; D is unresolved. The germline V gene encodes CDR1 MRHNA and CDR2 SNTAGT. The CDR3 sequence is 13 residues long. Deletions cut 2 bases from V and 4 bases from J, with 9 bases between. This CDR3 reads CASSDNKEYEQYF. The CDR3 DNA reads as TGTGCCAGCAGTGACAATAAGGAGTACGAGCAGTACTTC.

This clone was observed a few times. The CDR3 region is CASSWDREQYF. The CDR3 region has the DNA TGTGCCAGCAGTTGGGACAGGGAGCAGTACTTC. J is TRBJ2-7 and V is TRBV6-6; 8 positions agree with TRBD1. CDR1 and CDR2 (germline): MNHNY, SVGAGI (reference sequence). With 4 bases clipped from V and 7 bases from J, the junction kept 0 bases outside the gene matches. The CDR3 runs to 11 residues.

This clone occurred a few times. The J gene is TRBJ2-1, the V gene TRBV21-1; the DNA was not compared with TRBD1, the D call given in the table. TRBV21-1 is a recognized pseudogene. The CDR3 totals 17 residues. This chain's CDR3 is CASSKTSPGQDLNEQFF. The CDR3 DNA reads TGTGCCAGCAGCAAAACCTCCCCCGGACAGGACCTCAATGAGCAGTTCTTC.

This clone showed up just a few times. The rearrangement joins TRBV5-1 to TRBJ2-7; D call uncertain. The CDR3 covers 13 residues. Germline CDR1 reads SGHRS; CDR2 reads YFSETQ. V shed 4 bases and J shed 3 bases, with 11 bases lying between them. The CDR3 spells CASSPSRLYEQYF. The CDR3, as DNA: TGCGCCAGCAGCCCGTCCAGGCTCTACGAGCAGTACTTC.

This clone was picked up a small number of times. The chain has TRBV6-1 and TRBJ1-5; 8 bases match TRBD1. The CDR3 loop spans 14 amino acids. CDR1 MNHNS and CDR2 SASEGT come from the germline V gene. Unmatched junction bases numbered 6, after V lost 4 bases and J lost 7 bases. The CDR3 sequence is CASSAGQVGQPQHF. In DNA, the CDR3 is TGTGCCAGCAGTGCGGGACAGGTAGGCCAGCCCCAGCATTTT.

J is TRBJ2-3 and V is TRBV6-6; D not resolved. V was pared by 2 bases and J by 0 bases, with 12 bases between. This CDR3 is built from 16 residues. In germline, CDR1 is MNHNY, CDR2 SVGAGI (reference sequence). The DNA of the CDR3 is TGTGCCAGCAGTTACGGTGACTTTTCTAGCACAGATACGCAGTATTTT. Residues: CASSYGDFSSTDTQYF.

This clone showed up just a few times. The rearrangement uses TRBV25-1 and TRBJ2-1; D is perhaps TRBD2 (6 bases). Looked up from germline, CDR1 is MGHDK and CDR2 is SYGVNS. Trimming stripped 6 bases from V and 0 bases from J, with 15 bases between. This CDR3 contains 16 residues. DNA for the CDR3: TGTGCCAGCAGAGATCGCGGGGCTTCCTCCTACAATGAGCAGTTCTTC. This encodes CASRDRGASSYNEQFF.

In its sample, this clone was seen a few times. The chain combines TRBV10-3 with TRBJ2-1, with TRBD1 matching over 9 bases. J lost 4 bases, V lost 8 bases, and 6 bases had no gene match. The CDR3 is 14 amino acids. Germline loops: CDR1 ENHRY, CDR2 SYGVKD. CDR3 coding DNA: TGTGCCATCGGTGGACAGGGGTCTTACAATGAGCAGTTCTTC. Translation: CAIGGQGSYNEQFF.

This sequence joins TRBV13 and TRBJ1-4; possibly TRBD1 for D (6 bases). The CDR3 length is 15 residues. Germline CDR1 is PRHDT and CDR2 is FYEKMQ (reference sequence). V dropped 5 bases and J dropped 0 bases, with 10 bases sitting between them. The CDR3 region is CASSPGVATNEKLFF. CDR3 DNA sequence: TGTGCCAGCAGCCCAGGGGTTGCAACTAATGAAAAACTGTTTTTT.

J is TRBJ1-5 and V is TRBV7-2; 8 positions agree with TRBD1. Germline trimming cut 3 bases from V and 2 bases from J; bases unmatched to any gene: 6. Germline assignment: CDR1 SGHTA and CDR2 FQGNSA. The CDR3 loop spans 16 amino acids. CDR3 nucleotides: TGTGCCAGCAGCTTCTCAGGGGGCAGGGGCAATCAGCCCCAGCATTTT. Its translation: CASSFSGGRGNQPQHF.

CDR3 sequence reads: CATSRGATDRGDGYTF. The CDR3 coding sequence is TGTGCCACCAGCAGAGGGGCTACCGACAGGGGTGATGGCTACACCTTC. V and J are TRBV15 and TRBJ1-2; 8 bases agree with TRBD1. After removal of 1 base from V and 6 bases from J, the junction contained 10 bases not matched to a gene. Germline V CDR1 and CDR2: LNHNV, YYDKDF (reference sequence). The CDR3 is 16 residues long.

The CDR3 protein is CASSPIVTGVTDTQYF. In nucleotides, the CDR3 is TGTGCCAGCTCACCTATTGTGACAGGGGTCACAGATACGCAGTATTTT. The rearrangement uses TRBV18 and TRBJ2-3; TRBD1 matches at 8 bases. CDR1 KGHSH and CDR2 LQKENI come from the germline V gene. The CDR3 totals 16 residues. Trimming took 3 bases from V and 2 from J; bases not matched to a gene: 7. Looking up the rest from reference TRBV18 and TRBJ2-3 gives the full variable domain: NAGVMQNPRHLVRRRGQEARLRCSPMKGHSHVYWYRQLPEEGLKFMVYLQKENIIDESGMPKERFSAEFPKEGPSILRIQQVVRGDSAAYFCASSPIVTGVTDTQYFGPGTRLTVL.

The chain couples TRBV5-1 to TRBJ1-4; no definite D call. The CDR3 runs to 16 residues. CDR1 and CDR2 (germline): SGHRS, YFSETQ. Deletions cut 1 base from V and 3 bases from J, with 13 bases between. CDR3 in amino acids: CASSLYIRTSNEKLFF. The CDR3 DNA is TGCGCCAGCAGCTTGTATATCCGAACTTCTAATGAAAAACTGTTTTTT.

The genes are TRBV6-6 and TRBJ1-2; 10 nucleotides line up with TRBD1. Germline CDR1 MNHNY, CDR2 SVGAGI (reference sequence). V was clipped by 7 bases and J by 1 base; unmatched bases: 6. The CDR3 totals 15 residues. CDR3 DNA: TGTGCCAGCATCCTAGGGACAGGGGATAACTATGGCTACACCTTC. Protein product: CASILGTGDNYGYTF.

This clone has a handful of counts. This rearrangement joins TRBV7-3 to TRBJ1-1; D is perhaps TRBD1 (5 bases). The V gene lost 1 base and the J gene lost 6 bases, with 15 bases spanning the gap. Germline V gives CDR1 SGHTA, CDR2 FQGTGA. This CDR3 has 15 residues. CDR3 DNA sequence: TGTGCCAGCAGCTTAAGCTCAACGCCGGGGGCTGAAGCTTTCTTT. Its translation is CASSLSSTPGAEAFF.

This chain joins TRBV4-3 and TRBJ2-5, with D possibly TRBD2 on 7 matching bases. V was shortened by 0 bases and J by 2 bases, with 10 bases between the two germline ends. Germline loops: CDR1 LGHNA, CDR2 YSLEER. The CDR3 length is 15 residues. CDR3 nucleotides: TGCGCCAGCAGCCAAGATGCGGGGGCACAAGAGACCCAGTACTTC. Translated: CASSQDAGAQETQYF.

This sequence joins TRBV5-1 and TRBJ1-5; unclear D gene. V lost 4 bases to trimming and J lost 3 bases, with 8 bases between them. Germline CDR1 reads SGHRS; CDR2 reads YFSETQ. The length of the CDR3 is 13 residues. CDR3 DNA: TGCGCCAGCAGCCTCTCCTCCAATCAGCCCCAGCATTTT. Residues: CASSLSSNQPQHF.

This clone was recorded a few times. The V gene is TRBV6-5, the J gene TRBJ1-1; TRBD1 might be the D (6 bases). Trimming stripped 2 bases from V and 5 bases from J, with 18 bases between. The CDR3 runs 16 residues. From germline, CDR1 is MNHEY and CDR2 SVGAGI. The DNA for the CDR3 is TGTGCCAGCAGTTACGGCTGGGACACGGTTCGGACTGAAGCTTTCTTT. It translates to CASSYGWDTVRTEAFF.

This clone was detected only a few times. The chain employs TRBV7-9 and TRBJ1-5, with TRBD1 matching 12 bases. Germline values: CDR1 SEHNR, CDR2 FQNEAQ (reference sequence). The CDR3 contains 15 residues. After removal of 3 bases from V and 6 bases from J, the junction contained 3 bases not matched to a gene. The CDR3 coding sequence is TGTGCCAGCAGCTTGGGACAGGGGGCGAGTCAGCCCCAGCATTTT. Protein product: CASSLGQGASQPQHF.

The genes are TRBV10-3 and TRBJ2-3, with TRBD1 identical over 10 bases. The germline gives CDR1 ENHRY, CDR2 SYGVKD. Unmatched junction bases numbered 3, after V lost 0 bases and J lost 3 bases. The CDR3 is 16 amino acids. CDR3 sequence (DNA): TGTGCCATCAGTGAGTCGAGGACAGGGGGTACAGATACGCAGTATTTT. It translates to CAISESRTGGTDTQYF.